The T cell receptor (beta chain) described here comes from a study of blood T cell repertoires in COVID-19. Study background: Sites across the United States, Italy and Spain contributed samples from acute and convalescent COVID-19.

Authors' methods: Cell counts per sample came from amplifying reference gene primers. TCRdb's copy holds only in-frame clones and misses some; the assay was immunoSEQ multiplex PCR. V and J calls and clone size are those listed in that table; D and trimming were worked out from the DNA. The repertoire consists of over 100,000 clones, with approximately 90% occurring once and the leading ten covering 1.1%. The trim removed 5 bases at V and 7 bases at J, leaving 7 bases unmatched. CDR3 length: 15 residues. Germline assignment: CDR1 SEHNR and CDR2 FQNEAQ (reference sequence). The chain has TRBV7-9 and TRBJ2-2, with 10 bases that match TRBD2. Sequencing was carried out using peripheral blood. The receptor was derived from a human donor in a cohort sampled during active COVID-19. CDR3: CASSRTSGTGGELFF. CDR3 nucleotides: TGTGCCAGCAGCCGTACTAGCGGGACGGGCGGGGAGCTGTTTTTT.